This TCR beta chain was obtained from a study of T cells in localized non-small cell lung cancer. Study-wide points: Higher adjacent-lung clonality was associated with shorter survival. Appearing in adjacent lung were a median about 59 of the top 100 tumor clones.

As to this clone: What it recognizes is unknown.

Trimming left V 5 bases short and J 4 bases short, with 11 bases between. Germline CDR1 reads GTSNPN; CDR2 reads SVGIG (reference sequence). CDR3 length: 12 residues. Repertoires were generated with immunoSEQ multiplex PCR, while TCRdb's copy carries only in-frame clones and drops some. The sample lists 70,000 to 100,000 clones; more than 75% were seen once. The sample here was peripheral blood, taken before any cancer treatment. The clonotype comes from a female donor over 55 with stage I lung adenocarcinoma. The rearrangement joins TRBV30 to TRBJ1-1; no clear D gene. The CDR3 DNA is TGTGCCTGGGGGCGGGTAGGCACTGAAGCTTTCTTT. Its protein product is CAWGRVGTEAFF.